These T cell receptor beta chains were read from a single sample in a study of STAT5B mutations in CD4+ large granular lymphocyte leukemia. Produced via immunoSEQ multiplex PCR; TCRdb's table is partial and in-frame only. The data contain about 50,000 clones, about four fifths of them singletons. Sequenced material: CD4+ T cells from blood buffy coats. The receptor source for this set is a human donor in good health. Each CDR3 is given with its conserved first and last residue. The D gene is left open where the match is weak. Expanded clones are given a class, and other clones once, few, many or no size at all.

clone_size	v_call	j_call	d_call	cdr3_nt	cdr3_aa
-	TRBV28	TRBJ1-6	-	TGTGCCAGCAGTTTAACCGGTACTAATTCACCCCTCCACTTT	CASSLTGTNSPLHF
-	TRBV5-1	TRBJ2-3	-	TGCGCCAGCAGCTCCACCGGAGAACCCCCTCGCACAGATACGCAGTATTTT	CASSSTGEPPRTDTQYF
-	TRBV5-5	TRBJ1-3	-	TGTGCCAGCAGCCCACCGGGACATCATAACACCATATATTTT	CASSPPGHHNTIYF
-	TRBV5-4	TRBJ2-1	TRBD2	TGTGCCAGTAGAAATCTAGCGGGGGAGTACAATGAGCAGTTCTTC	CASRNLAGEYNEQFF
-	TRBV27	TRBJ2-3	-	TGTGCCAGCAGTTCTGACAGGGGTCTAGCGGGATCGATGTATACGCAGTATTTT	CASSSDRGLAGSMYTQYF
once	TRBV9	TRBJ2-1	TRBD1	TGTGCCAGCAGTCCCGGGACAGGGTTGTTGAGTGAGCAGTTCTTC	CASSPGTGLLSEQFF
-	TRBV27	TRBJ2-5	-	TGTGCCAGCAGTTTAGACGCGGTCAGGGGACAAGAGACCCAGTACTTC	CASSLDAVRGQETQYF
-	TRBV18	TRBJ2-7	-	TGTGCCAGCTCACCGTGGCAGGGGGGGGCCTACGAGCAGTACTTC	CASSPWQGGAYEQYF
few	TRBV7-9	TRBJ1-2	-	TGTGCCAGCAGCAAACGGGACTCTGGCTACACCTTC	CASSKRDSGYTF
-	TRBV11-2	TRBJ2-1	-	TGTGCCAGCAGCTTTAATACCTACAATGAGCAGTTCTTC	CASSFNTYNEQFF
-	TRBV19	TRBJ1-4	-	TGTGCCAGTAGTATAGGGGTTTCACGTGAAAAACTGTTTTTT	CASSIGVSREKLFF
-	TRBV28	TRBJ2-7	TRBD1	TGTGCCAGCAGTGCCCTTAGGACAGGGGGGCACGAGCAGTACTTC	CASSALRTGGHEQYF
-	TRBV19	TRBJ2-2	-	TGTGCCAGTAGTATTGGGCGGGACGTCGGGGAGCTGTTTTTT	CASSIGRDVGELFF
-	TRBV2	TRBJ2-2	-	TGTGCCAGCAACCAGGGGGGGGCCGGGGAGCTGTTTTTT	CASNQGGAGELFF
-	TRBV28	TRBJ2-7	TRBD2	TGTGCCAGCCTACCTAGCGGGGGTACCTACGAGCAGTACTTC	CASLPSGGTYEQYF